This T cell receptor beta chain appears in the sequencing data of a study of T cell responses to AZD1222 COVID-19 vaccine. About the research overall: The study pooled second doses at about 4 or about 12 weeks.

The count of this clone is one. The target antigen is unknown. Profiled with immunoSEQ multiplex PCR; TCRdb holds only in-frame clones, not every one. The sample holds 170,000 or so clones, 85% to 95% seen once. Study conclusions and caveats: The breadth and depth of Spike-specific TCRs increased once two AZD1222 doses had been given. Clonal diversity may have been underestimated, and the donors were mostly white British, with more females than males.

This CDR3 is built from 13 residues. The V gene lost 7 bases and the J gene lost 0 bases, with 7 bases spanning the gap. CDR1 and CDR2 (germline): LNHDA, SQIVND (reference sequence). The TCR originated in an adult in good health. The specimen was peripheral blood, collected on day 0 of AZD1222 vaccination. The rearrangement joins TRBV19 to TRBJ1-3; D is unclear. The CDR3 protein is CASNQDSGNTIYF. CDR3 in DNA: TGTGCCAGTAATCAGGACTCTGGAAACACCATATATTTT.